The rows below give T cell receptor beta chains drawn from one sample of a study of graft-versus-host responses after intestinal transplantation. Generated by immunoSEQ multiplex PCR, the TCRdb table keeps only in-frame clones and is missing some. The sample lists roughly 90,000 clones, 85% to 95% seen once, with 0.3% to 0.35% in the top ten. No cognate antigen is known for these TCRs. Sequencing was performed on unstimulated CD4+ T cells sorted from spleen or lymph node cells, taken before transplant. The receptor source for this set is a human donor who was the organ donor for an intestinal transplant. Both conserved end residues are part of each CDR3. The D gene is left open where the match is weak. Rows may omit the clone size; those that give it use once, few, many or a size class.

d_call j_call clone_size v_call cdr3_aa cdr3_nt
TRBD1 TRBJ1-2 NA TRBV6-1 CASSDAGTGVNGYTF TGTGCCAGCAGTGATGCCGGGACAGGGGTTAATGGCTACACCTTC
NA TRBJ2-7 NA TRBV6-1 CASSEGQGAVGLYEQYF TGTGCCAGCAGTGAAGGTCAGGGTGCTGTGGGATTATACGAGCAGTACTTC
TRBD1 TRBJ1-1 NA TRBV7-3 CASSFFTGESFEAFF TGTGCCAGCAGCTTCTTCACAGGGGAGTCCTTCGAAGCTTTCTTT
NA TRBJ1-2 NA TRBV10-3 CAISESGPGQGGYTF TGTGCCATCAGTGAGTCGGGGCCGGGCCAGGGTGGCTACACCTTC
NA TRBJ1-2 NA TRBV5-1 CASSLGLYGYTF TGCGCCAGCAGCCTTGGACTCTATGGCTACACCTTC
NA TRBJ2-3 NA TRBV28 CASSREDFLYF TGTGCCAGCTCCAGGGAGGACTTTTTGTATTTT
TRBD1 TRBJ2-5 NA TRBV6-5 CASSPTHQGAGEQYF TGTGCCAGCAGTCCAACACACCAGGGGGCGGGTGAGCAGTACTTC
NA TRBJ1-5 once TRBV2 CASSDQGRSNQPQHF TGTGCCAGCAGCGACCAGGGTAGGAGCAATCAGCCCCAGCATTTT
NA TRBJ1-3 NA TRBV5-4 CASSLPGGNTIYF TGTGCCAGCAGCTTGCCGGGAGGAAACACCATATATTTT
TRBD2 TRBJ2-7 NA TRBV30 CAWSVNRGSSYEQYF TGTGCCTGGAGTGTAAATCGCGGGAGCTCCTACGAGCAGTACTTC
NA TRBJ1-5 NA TRBV7-8 CASSLTTGGYQPQHF TGTGCCAGCAGCTTAACTACAGGCGGATATCAGCCCCAGCATTTT
TRBD2 TRBJ2-1 NA TRBV29-1 CSVVGLAVINEQFF TGCAGCGTTGTAGGACTAGCGGTTATAAATGAGCAGTTCTTC
NA TRBJ2-7 NA TRBV4-1 CASSSTSDYEQYF TGCGCCAGCAGCTCGACATCCGACTACGAGCAGTACTTC
TRBD1 TRBJ2-5 NA TRBV28 CASSLKQGQETQYF TGTGCCAGCAGTTTAAAACAGGGGCAAGAGACCCAGTACTTC
TRBD1 TRBJ2-3 NA TRBV29-1 CISQGNTQYF TGCATCTCACAGGGGAATACGCAGTATTTT
NA TRBJ2-3 once TRBV19 CASKGVPSTDTQYF TGTGCCAGTAAAGGGGTTCCTTCGACAGATACGCAGTATTTT
NA TRBJ2-2 NA TRBV7-9 CASSLPTGELFF TGTGCCAGCAGCTTACCAACCGGGGAGCTGTTTTTT
TRBD2 TRBJ2-3 NA TRBV27 CASSLLGSGRAAGDTQYF TGTGCCAGCAGTTTATTAGGCAGCGGGAGGGCCGCGGGAGATACGCAGTATTTT
TRBD2 TRBJ2-3 NA TRBV6-6 CASSYGGGVPDTQYF TGTGCCAGCAGTTACGGCGGGGGGGTTCCCGATACGCAGTATTTT
NA TRBJ1-4 NA TRBV19 CASSPPAGENEKLFF TGTGCCAGTAGTCCGCCGGCAGGGGAGAATGAAAAACTGTTTTTT
NA TRBJ2-7 NA TRBV6-6 CASRSPRTQYF TGTGCCAGCAGATCACCCCGAACACAGTACTTC
TRBD2 TRBJ2-3 once TRBV30 CAWSVGKRDTDTQYF TGTGCCTGGAGTGTCGGTAAGCGGGACACAGATACGCAGTATTTT
NA TRBJ2-7 NA TRBV5-1 CASSLGGFSYEQYF TGCGCCAGCAGCTTGGGCGGGTTCTCCTACGAGCAGTACTTC
TRBD2 TRBJ2-1 NA TRBV19 CASSIRASGRYEQFF TGTGCCAGTAGTATACGTGCTAGCGGGAGATATGAGCAGTTCTTC